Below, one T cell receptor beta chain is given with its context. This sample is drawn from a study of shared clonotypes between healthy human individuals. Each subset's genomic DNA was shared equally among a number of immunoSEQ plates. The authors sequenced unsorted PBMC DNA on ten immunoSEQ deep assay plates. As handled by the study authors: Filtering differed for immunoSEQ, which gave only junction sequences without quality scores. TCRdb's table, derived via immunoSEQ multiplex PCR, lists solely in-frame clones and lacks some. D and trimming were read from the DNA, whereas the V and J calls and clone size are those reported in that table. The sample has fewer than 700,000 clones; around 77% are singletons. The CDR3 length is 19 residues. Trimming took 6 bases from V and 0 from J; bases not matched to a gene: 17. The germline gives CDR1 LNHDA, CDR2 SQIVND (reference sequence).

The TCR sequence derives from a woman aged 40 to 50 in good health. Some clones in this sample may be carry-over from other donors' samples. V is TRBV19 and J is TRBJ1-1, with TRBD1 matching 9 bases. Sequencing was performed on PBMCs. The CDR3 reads CASRSGGQGQGLMNTEAFF. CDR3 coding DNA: TGTGCCAGTAGGTCCGGGGGACAGGGCCAGGGTCTTATGAACACTGAAGCTTTCTTT. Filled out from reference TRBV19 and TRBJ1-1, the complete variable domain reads DGGITQSPKYLFRKEGQNVTLSCEQNLNHDAMYWYRQDPGQGLRLIYYSQIVNDFQKGDIAEGYSVSREKKESFPLTVTSAQKNPTAFYLCASRSGGQGQGLMNTEAFFGQGTRLTVV.